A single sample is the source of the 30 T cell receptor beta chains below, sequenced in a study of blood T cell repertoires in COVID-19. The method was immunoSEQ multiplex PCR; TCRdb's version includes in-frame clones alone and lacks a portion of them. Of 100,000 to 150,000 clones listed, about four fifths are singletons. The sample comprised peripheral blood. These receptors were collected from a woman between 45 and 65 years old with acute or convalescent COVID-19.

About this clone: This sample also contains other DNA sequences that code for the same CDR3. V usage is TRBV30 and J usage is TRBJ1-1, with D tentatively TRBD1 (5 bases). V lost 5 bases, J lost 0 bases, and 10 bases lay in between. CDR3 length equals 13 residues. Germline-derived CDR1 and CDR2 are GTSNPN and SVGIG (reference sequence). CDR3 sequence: CAWSRGMNTEAFF. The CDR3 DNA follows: TGTGCCTGGTCTCGGGGGATGAACACTGAAGCTTTCTTT.

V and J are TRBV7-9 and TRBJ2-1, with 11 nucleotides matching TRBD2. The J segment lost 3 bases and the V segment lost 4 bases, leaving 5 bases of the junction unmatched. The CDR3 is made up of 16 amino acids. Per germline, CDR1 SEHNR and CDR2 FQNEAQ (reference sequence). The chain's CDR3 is CASSSQTSGVYNEQFF. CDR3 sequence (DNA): TGTGCCAGCAGCTCTCAGACTAGCGGGGTCTACAATGAGCAGTTCTTC.

This CDR3 reads CASSLSRLYGYTF. CDR3 in DNA: TGTGCCAGCAGTTTATCCAGACTCTATGGCTACACCTTC. The chain has TRBV28 and TRBJ1-2; unclear D gene. Trimming cost V 1 base and J 4 bases, with 7 bases left between them. Germline V lookup: CDR1 MDHEN, CDR2 SYDVKM. The CDR3 is made up of 13 amino acids.

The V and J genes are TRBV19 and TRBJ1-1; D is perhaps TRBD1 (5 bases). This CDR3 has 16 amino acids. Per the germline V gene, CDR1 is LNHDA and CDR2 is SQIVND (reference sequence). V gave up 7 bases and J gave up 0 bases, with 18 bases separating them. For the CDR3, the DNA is TGTGCCAGTACCTCCGCCCGGCTACAGGTGAACACTGAAGCTTTCTTT. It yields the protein CASTSARLQVNTEAFF.

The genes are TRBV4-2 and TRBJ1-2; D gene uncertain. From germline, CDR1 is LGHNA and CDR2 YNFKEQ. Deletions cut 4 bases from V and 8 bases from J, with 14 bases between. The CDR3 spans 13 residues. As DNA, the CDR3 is TGTGCCAGCAGCCTTCCGCGGTTGGTGGGCTACACCTTC. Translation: CASSLPRLVGYTF.

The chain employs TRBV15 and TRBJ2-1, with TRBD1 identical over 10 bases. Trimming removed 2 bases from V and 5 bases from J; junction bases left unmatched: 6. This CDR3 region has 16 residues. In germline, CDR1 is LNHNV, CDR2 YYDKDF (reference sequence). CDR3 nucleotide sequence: TGTGCCACCAGCAGAATAAGACAGGGGGCTCACAATGAGCAGTTCTTC. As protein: CATSRIRQGAHNEQFF.

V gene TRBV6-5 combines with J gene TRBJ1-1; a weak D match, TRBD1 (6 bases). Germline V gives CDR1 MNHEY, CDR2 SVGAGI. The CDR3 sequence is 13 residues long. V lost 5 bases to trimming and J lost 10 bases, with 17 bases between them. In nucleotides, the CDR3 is TGTGCCAGCAGTATCAGGGGAGAAGTAGGAGCTTTCTTT. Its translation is CASSIRGEVGAFF.

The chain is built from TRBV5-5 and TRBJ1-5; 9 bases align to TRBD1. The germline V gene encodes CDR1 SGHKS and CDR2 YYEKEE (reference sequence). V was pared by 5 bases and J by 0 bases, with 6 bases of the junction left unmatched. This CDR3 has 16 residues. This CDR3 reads CASSLGQGLSNQPQHF. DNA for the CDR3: TGTGCCAGCAGTCTGGGACAGGGACTTAGCAATCAGCCCCAGCATTTT. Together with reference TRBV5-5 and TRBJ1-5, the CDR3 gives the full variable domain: DAGVTQSPTHLIKTRGQQVTLRCSPISGHKSVSWYQQVLGQGPQFIFQYYEKEERGRGNFPDRFSARQFPNYSSELNVNALLLGDSALYLCASSLGQGLSNQPQHFGDGTRLSIL.

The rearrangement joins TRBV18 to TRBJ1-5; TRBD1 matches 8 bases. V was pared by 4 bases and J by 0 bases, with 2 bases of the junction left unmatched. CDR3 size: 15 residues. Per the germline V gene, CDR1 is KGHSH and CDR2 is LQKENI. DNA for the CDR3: TGTGCCAGCTCACGGGACAGGTATAGCAATCAGCCCCAGCATTTT. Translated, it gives CASSRDRYSNQPQHF. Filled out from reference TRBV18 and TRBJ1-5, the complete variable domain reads NAGVMQNPRHLVRRRGQEARLRCSPMKGHSHVYWYRQLPEEGLKFMVYLQKENIIDESGMPKERFSAEFPKEGPSILRIQQVVRGDSAAYFCASSRDRYSNQPQHFGDGTRLSIL.

The CDR3 DNA reads TGTGCCAGCAGCTTTCGGGGTACTAATGAAAAACTGTTTTTT. Amino acid sequence: CASSFRGTNEKLFF. The chain uses TRBV7-8 and TRBJ1-4; the D is unclear. The V end lost 3 bases, the J end lost 2 bases, and 7 bases lay between the germline ends. There are 14 residues in the CDR3. CDR1 and CDR2 (germline): SGHVS, FQNEAQ.

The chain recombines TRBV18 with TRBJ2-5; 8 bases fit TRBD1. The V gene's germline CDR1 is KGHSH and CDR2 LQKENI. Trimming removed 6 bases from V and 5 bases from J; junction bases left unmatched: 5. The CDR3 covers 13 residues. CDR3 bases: TGTGCCAGCTCCTCAGGGGGCCGGGAGACCCAGTACTTC. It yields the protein CASSSGGRETQYF.

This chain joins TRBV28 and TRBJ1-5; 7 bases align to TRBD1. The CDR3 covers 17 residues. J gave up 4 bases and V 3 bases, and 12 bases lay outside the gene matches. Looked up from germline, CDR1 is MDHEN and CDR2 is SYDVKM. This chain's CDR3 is CASSFLGTGATNQPQHF. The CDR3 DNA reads TGTGCCAGCAGTTTTTTGGGCACAGGGGCGACGAATCAGCCCCAGCATTTT.

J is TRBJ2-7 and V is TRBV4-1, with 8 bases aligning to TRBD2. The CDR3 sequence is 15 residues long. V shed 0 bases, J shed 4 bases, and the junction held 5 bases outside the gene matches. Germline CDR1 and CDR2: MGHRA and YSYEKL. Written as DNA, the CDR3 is TGCGCCAGCAGCCAAGATGACGGGGGGGGGTACGAGCAGTACTTC. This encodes CASSQDDGGGYEQYF.

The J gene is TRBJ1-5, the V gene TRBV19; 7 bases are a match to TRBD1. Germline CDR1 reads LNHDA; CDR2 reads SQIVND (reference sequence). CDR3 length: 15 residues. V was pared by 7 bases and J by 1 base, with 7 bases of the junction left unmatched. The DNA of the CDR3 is TGTGCCAGTAATCGACAGGGCGAGAGCAATCAGCCCCAGCATTTT. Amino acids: CASNRQGESNQPQHF.

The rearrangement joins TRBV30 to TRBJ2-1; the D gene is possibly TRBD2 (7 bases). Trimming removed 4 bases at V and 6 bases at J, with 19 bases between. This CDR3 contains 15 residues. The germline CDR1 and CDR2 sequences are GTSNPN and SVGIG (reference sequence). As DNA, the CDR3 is TGTGCCTGGACCCATAGGGGGGGCCCTCCCAATGAGCAGTTCTTC. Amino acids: CAWTHRGGPPNEQFF.

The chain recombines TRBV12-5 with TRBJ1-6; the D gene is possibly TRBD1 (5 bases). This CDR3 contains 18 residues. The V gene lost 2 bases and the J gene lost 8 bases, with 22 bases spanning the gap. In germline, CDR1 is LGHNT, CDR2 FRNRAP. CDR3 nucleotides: TGTGCTAGTGGTTTGTCTCCTAAAGACAGTACTTTGGATTCACCCCTCCACTTT. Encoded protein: CASGLSPKDSTLDSPLHF.

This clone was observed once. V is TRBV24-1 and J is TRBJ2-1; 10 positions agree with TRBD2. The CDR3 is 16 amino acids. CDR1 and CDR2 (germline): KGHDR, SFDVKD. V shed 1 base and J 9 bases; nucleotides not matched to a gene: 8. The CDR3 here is CATSDFTSGVSGEQFF. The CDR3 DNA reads TGTGCCACCAGTGATTTTACTAGCGGGGTTTCCGGTGAGCAGTTCTTC.

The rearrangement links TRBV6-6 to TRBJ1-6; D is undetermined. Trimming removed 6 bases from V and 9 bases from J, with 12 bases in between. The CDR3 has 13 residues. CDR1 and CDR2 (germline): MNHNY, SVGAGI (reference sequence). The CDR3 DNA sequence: TGTGCCAGCAGGTTAGAGGGTATTTCACCCCTCCACTTT. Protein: CASRLEGISPLHF.

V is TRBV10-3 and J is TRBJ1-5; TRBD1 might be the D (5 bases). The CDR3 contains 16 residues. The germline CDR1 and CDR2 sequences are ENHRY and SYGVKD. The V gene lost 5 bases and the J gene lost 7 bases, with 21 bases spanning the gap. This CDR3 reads CAISPGHPGVGQPQHF. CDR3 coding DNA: TGTGCCATCAGTCCCGGACACCCGGGGGTTGGGCAGCCCCAGCATTTT.

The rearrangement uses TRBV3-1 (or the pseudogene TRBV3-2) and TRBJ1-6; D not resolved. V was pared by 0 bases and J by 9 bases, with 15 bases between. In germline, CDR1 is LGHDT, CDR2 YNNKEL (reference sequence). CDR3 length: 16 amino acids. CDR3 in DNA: TGTGCCAGCAGCCAAGAAAGAATGGCTAGTCCTTCACCCCTCCACTTT. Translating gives CASSQERMASPSPLHF.

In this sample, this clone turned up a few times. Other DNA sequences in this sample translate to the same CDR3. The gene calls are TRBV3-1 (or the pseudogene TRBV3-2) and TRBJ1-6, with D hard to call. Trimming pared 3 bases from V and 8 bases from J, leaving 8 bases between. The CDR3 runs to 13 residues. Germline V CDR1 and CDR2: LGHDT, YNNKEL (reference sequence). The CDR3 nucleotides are TGTGCCAGCAGCCAGGGTACAGATTCACCCCTCCACTTT. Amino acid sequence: CASSQGTDSPLHF.

CDR3 sequence (DNA): TGTGCCAGCAGTGATACCGGGAAATATAGCAATCAGCCCCAGCATTTT. Its protein product is CASSDTGKYSNQPQHF. The rearrangement joins TRBV2 to TRBJ1-5; D is unclear. Germline CDR1 and CDR2: SNHLY and FYNNEI. CDR3 length: 16 amino acids. V shed 3 bases and J shed 0 bases, with 12 bases lying between them.

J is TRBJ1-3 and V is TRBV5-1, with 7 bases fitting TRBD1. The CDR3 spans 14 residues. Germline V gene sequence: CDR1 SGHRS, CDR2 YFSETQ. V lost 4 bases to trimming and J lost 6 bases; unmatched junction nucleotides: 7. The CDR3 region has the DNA TGCGCCAGCAGCACCCCCGGGACAGAAAACACCATATATTTT. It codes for CASSTPGTENTIYF.

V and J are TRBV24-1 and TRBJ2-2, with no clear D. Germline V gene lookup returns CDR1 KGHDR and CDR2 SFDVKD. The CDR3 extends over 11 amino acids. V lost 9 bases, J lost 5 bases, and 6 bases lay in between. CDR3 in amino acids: CATSKTGELFF. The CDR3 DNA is TGTGCCACCTCAAAAACCGGGGAGCTGTTTTTT.

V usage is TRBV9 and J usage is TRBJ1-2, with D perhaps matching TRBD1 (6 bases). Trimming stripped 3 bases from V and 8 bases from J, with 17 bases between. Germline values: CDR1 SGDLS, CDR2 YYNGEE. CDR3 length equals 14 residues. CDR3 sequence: CASSGNTGFRGYTF. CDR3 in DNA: TGTGCCAGCAGCGGCAATACAGGGTTTAGAGGCTACACCTTC.

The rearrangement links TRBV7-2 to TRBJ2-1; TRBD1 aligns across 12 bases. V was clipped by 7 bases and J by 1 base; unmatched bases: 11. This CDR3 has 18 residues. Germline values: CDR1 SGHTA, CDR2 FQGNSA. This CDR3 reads CASTNGDRGLRSYNEQFF. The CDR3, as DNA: TGTGCCAGCACCAATGGGGACAGGGGGCTTAGGTCCTACAATGAGCAGTTCTTC.

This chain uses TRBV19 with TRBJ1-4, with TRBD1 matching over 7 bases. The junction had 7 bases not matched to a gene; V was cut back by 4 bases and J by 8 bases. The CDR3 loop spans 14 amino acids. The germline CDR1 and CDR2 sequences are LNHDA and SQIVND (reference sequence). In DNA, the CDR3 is TGTGCCAGTAGTACGACGACAGGGCTGGAAAAACTGTTTTTT. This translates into CASSTTTGLEKLFF.

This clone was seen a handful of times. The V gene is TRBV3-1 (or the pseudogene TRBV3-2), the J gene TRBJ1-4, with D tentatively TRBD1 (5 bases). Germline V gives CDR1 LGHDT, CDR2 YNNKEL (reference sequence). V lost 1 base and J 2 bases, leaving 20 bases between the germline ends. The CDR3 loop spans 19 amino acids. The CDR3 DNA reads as TGTGCCAGCAGCCAAGGGTTAATCGGCAGGGCTATTACTAATGAAAAACTGTTTTTT. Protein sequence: CASSQGLIGRAITNEKLFF.

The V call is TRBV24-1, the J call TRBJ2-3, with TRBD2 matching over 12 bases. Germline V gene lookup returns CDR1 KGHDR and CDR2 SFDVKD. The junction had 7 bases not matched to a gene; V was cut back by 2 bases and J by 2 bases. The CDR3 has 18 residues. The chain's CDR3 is CATSDSRLAGEYTDTQYF. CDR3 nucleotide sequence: TGTGCCACCAGTGATTCCCGACTAGCGGGGGAGTACACAGATACGCAGTATTTT.

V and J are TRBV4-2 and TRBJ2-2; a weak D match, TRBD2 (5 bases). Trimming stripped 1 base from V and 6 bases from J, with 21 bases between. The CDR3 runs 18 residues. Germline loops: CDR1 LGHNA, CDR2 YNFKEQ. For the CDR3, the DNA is TGTGCCAGCAGCCAAGCCGGGATTGGTGCAATAGCCTCCGGGGAGCTGTTTTTT. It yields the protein CASSQAGIGAIASGELFF.